One and the same sample provided the 5 T cell receptor beta chains below, sequenced in a study of OX40 agonist ivuxolimab in advanced cancers. The protocol was immunoSEQ multiplex PCR, while the TCRdb copy is restricted to in-frame clones and leaves out a portion. Of about 89,000 clones listed, 90% to 95% are singletons. Specimen: CD4+ or CD8+ T cells sorted from blood, collected in a trial of the OX40 agonist ivuxolimab. Every receptor here comes from an adult with an advanced solid tumor such as melanoma, head and neck, liver or kidney cancer.

V and J are TRBV30 and TRBJ1-5; TRBD1 is a possible D gene (5 bases). The CDR3 runs 13 residues. The V gene lost 2 bases and the J gene lost 3 bases, with 8 bases spanning the gap. Germline values: CDR1 GTSNPN, CDR2 SVGIG (reference sequence). CDR3 sequence: CAWSMGVNQPQHF. Here the CDR3 DNA reads TGTGCCTGGAGTATGGGGGTCAATCAGCCCCAGCATTTT.

V gene TRBV29-1 combines with J gene TRBJ2-2; D unresolved. Germline loops: CDR1 SQVTM, CDR2 ANQGSEA. This CDR3 is built from 12 residues. The ends were cut back, 5 bases at V and 7 bases at J, with 11 bases in the middle. CDR3 amino acids: CSVKGVNGELFF. The DNA of the CDR3 is TGCAGCGTTAAGGGTGTCAACGGGGAGCTGTTTTTT.

This sequence joins TRBV30 and TRBJ2-5; D might be TRBD2 (6 bases). This CDR3 is 14 amino acids long. Germline V gene data show CDR1 as GTSNPN and CDR2 as SVGIG (reference sequence). The V gene lost 5 bases and the J gene lost 2 bases, with 15 bases spanning the gap. The DNA of the CDR3 is TGTGCCTGGGAGAGAAAGACTAGGCAAGAGACCCAGTACTTC. Translating gives CAWERKTRQETQYF.

This chain joins TRBV28 and TRBJ1-3; D might be TRBD1 (5 bases). Germline CDR1 and CDR2: MDHEN and SYDVKM. There are 13 residues in the CDR3. Trimming left V 5 bases short and J 8 bases short, with 13 bases between. In nucleotides, the CDR3 is TGTGCCAGCAGTCCGGGACCCCAGGACACCATATATTTT. Translated: CASSPGPQDTIYF. Full variable domain (remainder filled in from reference TRBV28 and TRBJ1-3): DVKVTQSSRYLVKRTGEKVFLECVQDMDHENMFWYRQDPGLGLRLIYFSYDVKMKEKGDIPEGYSVSREKKERFSLILESASTNQTSMYLCASSPGPQDTIYFGEGSWLTVV.

V is TRBV2 and J is TRBJ1-5; a possible D gene is TRBD1 (5 bases). Trimming removed 7 bases at V and 5 bases at J, with 12 bases between. The CDR3 runs to 13 residues. Germline values: CDR1 SNHLY, CDR2 FYNNEI. The CDR3 reads CASTREEDQPQHF. The CDR3 DNA follows: TGTGCCAGCACCAGGGAGGAGGATCAGCCCCAGCATTTT.